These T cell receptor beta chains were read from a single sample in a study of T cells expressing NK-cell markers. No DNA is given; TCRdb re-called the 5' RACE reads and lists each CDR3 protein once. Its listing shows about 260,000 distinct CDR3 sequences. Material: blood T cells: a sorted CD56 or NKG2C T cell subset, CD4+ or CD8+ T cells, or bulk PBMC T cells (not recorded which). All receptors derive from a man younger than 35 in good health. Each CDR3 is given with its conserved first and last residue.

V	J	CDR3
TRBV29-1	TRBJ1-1	CSVEAEGDLDEAFF
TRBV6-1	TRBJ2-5	CASSEIVQETQYF
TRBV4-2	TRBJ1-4	CASSQEDRDGGKLFF
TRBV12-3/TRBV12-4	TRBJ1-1	CAGRQEGTEAFF
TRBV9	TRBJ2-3	CASSAGLAGEIDDTQYF
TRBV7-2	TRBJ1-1	CASSLAAGGGGNTEAFF
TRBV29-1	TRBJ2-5	CSVEGQGGFETQYF
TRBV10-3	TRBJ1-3	CAISAGNTIYF
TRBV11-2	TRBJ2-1	CASIPRGNNEQFF
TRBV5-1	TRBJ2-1	CASSVGRQTPNEQFF
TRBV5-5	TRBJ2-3	CASSLLPSTDTQYF
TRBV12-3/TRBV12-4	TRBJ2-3	CASSFWDRGRDTQYF
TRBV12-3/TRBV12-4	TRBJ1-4	CASSRGRDREKLFF
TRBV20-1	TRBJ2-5	CSAEPPRGGKTQYF
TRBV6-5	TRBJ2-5	CASSYSEAGAETQYF
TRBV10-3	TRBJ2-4	CAISLDDRKNIQYF
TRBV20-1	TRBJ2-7	CSAPGLAREQYF
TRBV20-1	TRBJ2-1	CSALINNKPYNEQFF
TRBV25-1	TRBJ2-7	CASSESSRVYEQYF
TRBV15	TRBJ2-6	CATRRDGALWANVLTF
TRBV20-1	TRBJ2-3	CSARTARRSTDTQYF
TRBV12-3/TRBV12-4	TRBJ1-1	CASSFSSGGNEAFF
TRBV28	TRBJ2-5	CASSFRVPGPQETQYF
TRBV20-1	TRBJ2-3	CSAREVGGVFADTQYF
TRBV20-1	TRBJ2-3	CSARDTLATDTQYF
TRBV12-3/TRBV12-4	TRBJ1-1	CASRTGWGSTEAFF
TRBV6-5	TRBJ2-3	CASSYSRLAGENTDTQYF
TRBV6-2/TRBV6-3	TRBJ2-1	CASSYSVQGSEQFF
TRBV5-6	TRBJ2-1	CASSIWTSGPRGYNEQFF
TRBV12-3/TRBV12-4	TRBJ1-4	CASSLIQGANEKLFF
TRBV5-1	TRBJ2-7	CASSPAAGPVLEYF
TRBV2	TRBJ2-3	CASSSLAGGLNTQYF
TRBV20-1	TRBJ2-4	CSAIRDREIHIQYF
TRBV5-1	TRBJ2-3	CASYRTSTDTQYF
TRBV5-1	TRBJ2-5	CASSLASSPGETQYF
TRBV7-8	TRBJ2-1	CASSFRLAGNSYNEQFF
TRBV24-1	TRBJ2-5	CATELDRDRGREGTQYF
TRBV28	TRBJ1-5	CASSLYGQGQEPQHF
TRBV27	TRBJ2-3	CASSLAGHPSTDTQYF
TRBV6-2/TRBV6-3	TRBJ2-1	CASSKSWREGYNEQFF
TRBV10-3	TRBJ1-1	CAISAAGVNTEAFF
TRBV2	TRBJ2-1	CASSPPDEQFF
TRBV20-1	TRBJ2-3	CSASLIPGLAGPLGTDTQYF
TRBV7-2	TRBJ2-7	CASSLWASSSGEEQYF
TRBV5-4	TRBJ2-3	CASSFVGASDTQYF
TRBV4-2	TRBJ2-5	CASSQEKITETQYF
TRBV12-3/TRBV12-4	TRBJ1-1	CASSDYRVGTEAFF
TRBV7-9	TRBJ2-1	CASSLAGAVEQFF
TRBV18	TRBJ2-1	CASSLSGINEQFF
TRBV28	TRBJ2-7	CASSSHAGTGRYEQYF
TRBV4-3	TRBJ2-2	CASSQVTSGYTGELFF
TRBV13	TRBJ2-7	CASSYLGGEQYF